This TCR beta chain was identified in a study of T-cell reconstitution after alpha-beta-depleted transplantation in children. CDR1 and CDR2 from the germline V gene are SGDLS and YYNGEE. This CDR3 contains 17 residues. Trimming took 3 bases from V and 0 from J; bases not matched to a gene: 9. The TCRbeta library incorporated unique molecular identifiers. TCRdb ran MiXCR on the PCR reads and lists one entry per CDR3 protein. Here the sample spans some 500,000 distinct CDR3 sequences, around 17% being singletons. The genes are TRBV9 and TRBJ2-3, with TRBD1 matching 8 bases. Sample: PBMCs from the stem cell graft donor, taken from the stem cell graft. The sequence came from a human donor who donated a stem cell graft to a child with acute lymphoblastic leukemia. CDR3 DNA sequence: TGTGCCAGCAGCGCAGGGGGCCGCGGGTCCAGCACAGATACGCAGTATTTT. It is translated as CASSAGGRGSSTDTQYF.